Many counts were recorded for the clone carrying this T cell receptor (beta chain). Germline CDR1 reads KGHDR; CDR2 reads SFDVKD. The CDR3 has 14 residues. V shed 4 bases and J shed 0 bases, with 9 bases lying between them. This entry belongs to a study of patients and donors after allogeneic stem cell transplantation. Each CDR3 protein is one row after TCRdb ran MiXCR on the RT-PCR reads. The sample consists of about 400,000 distinct CDR3 sequences, approximately 16% of them appearing once. V and J are TRBV24-1 and TRBJ2-7; TRBD2 is a possible D gene (5 bases). The source of this sequence is a human donor who was either an allogeneic HSCT recipient or a stem cell or donor lymphocyte infusion donor (not recorded which). It is not recorded whose cells these are; they may come from a transplant donor. What was sequenced was blood, either unsorted or a sorted T cell fraction (not recorded which). The CDR3 loop is CATSDRTDSYEQYF. The CDR3 coding sequence is TGTGCCACCAGTGACCGGACTGACTCCTACGAGCAGTACTTC.